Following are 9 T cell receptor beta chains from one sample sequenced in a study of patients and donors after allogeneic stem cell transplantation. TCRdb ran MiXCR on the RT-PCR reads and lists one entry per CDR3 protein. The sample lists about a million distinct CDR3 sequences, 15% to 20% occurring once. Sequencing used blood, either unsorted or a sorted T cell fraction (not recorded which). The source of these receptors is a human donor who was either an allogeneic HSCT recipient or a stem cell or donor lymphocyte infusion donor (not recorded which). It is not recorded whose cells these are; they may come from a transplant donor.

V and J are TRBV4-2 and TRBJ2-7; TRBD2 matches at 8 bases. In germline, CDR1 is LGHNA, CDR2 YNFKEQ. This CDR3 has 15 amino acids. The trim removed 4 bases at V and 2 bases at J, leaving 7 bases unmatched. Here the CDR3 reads CASSPTSGTTYEQYF. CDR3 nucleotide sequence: TGTGCCAGCAGCCCAACTAGCGGCACTACCTACGAGCAGTACTTC.

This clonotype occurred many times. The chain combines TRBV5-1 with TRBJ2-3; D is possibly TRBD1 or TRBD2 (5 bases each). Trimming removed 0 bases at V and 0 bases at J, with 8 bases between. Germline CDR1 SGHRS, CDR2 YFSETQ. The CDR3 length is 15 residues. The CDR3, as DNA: TGCGCCAGCAGCTTGGACGGGGCCAGCACAGATACGCAGTATTTT. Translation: CASSLDGASTDTQYF.

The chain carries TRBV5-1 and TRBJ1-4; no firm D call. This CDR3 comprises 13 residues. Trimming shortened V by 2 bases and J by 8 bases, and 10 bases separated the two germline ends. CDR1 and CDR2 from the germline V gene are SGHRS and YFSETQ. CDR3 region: CASSFGGYEKLFF. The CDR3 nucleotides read TGCGCCAGCAGCTTTGGCGGGTACGAAAAACTGTTTTTT.

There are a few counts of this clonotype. CDR3 DNA: TGCAGTGCTTTCTCCGATCGGGAGGGGCTAAGCACAGATACGCAGTATTTT. This gives the protein CSAFSDREGLSTDTQYF. The chain recombines TRBV20-1 with TRBJ2-3; 8 nucleotides match TRBD2. Trimming at V came to 5 bases and at J to 0 bases, leaving 13 bases not matched to a gene. CDR3 length: 17 amino acids. CDR1 is DFQATT and CDR2 is SNEGSKA in the germline V gene (reference sequence).

CDR3 sequence (DNA): TGTGCCATCAGCGTAACACGGGACAGAGGGTGGGTGAGCACTGAAGCTTTCTTT. Translation: CAISVTRDRGWVSTEAFF. This chain joins TRBV10-3 and TRBJ1-1; 7 bases line up with TRBD1. With 6 bases clipped from V and 4 bases from J, the junction kept 20 bases outside the gene matches. The CDR3 has 18 residues. Germline values: CDR1 ENHRY, CDR2 SYGVKD.

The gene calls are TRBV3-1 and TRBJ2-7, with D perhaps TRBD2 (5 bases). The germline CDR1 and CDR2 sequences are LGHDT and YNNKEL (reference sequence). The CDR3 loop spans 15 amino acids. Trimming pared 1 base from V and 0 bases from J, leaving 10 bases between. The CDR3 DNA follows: TGTGCCAGCAGCCAAGTACCCACTAGCTCCTACGAGCAGTACTTC. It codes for CASSQVPTSSYEQYF.

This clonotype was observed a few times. CDR3 protein: CASIPYRGLRTEAFF. The CDR3 coding sequence is TGTGCCAGCATCCCTTATCGCGGGCTGCGAACTGAAGCTTTCTTT. The V call is TRBV12-3 or TRBV12-4, the J call TRBJ1-1; D gene ambiguous. CDR3 length equals 15 residues. V was pared by 7 bases and J by 5 bases, with 20 bases between.

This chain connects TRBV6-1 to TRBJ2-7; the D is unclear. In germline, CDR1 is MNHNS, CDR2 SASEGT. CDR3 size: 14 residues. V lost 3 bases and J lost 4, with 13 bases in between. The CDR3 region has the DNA TGTGCCAGCAGTGATCGGCCCTTCGGGTACGAGCAGTACTTC. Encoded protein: CASSDRPFGYEQYF.

CDR3 protein: CSADKGENTEAFF. CDR3 bases: TGCAGTGCCGATAAGGGGGAAAACACTGAAGCTTTCTTT. V usage is TRBV20-1 and J usage is TRBJ1-1; D might be TRBD1 (6 bases). Germline V gene lookup returns CDR1 DFQATT and CDR2 SNEGSKA (reference sequence). The CDR3 sequence is 13 residues long. V lost 6 bases to trimming and J lost 2 bases, with 13 bases between them.